A single sample is the source of the 18 T cell receptor beta chains below, sequenced in a study of blood T cell repertoires in COVID-19. The protocol was immunoSEQ multiplex PCR, while the TCRdb copy is restricted to in-frame clones and leaves out a portion. Here the sample spans approximately 220,000 clones, roughly 80% being singletons. The specimen was PBMCs or T cells enriched from blood (not recorded which). The receptors here all came from a woman in her thirties or forties with acute COVID-19.

This chain uses TRBV2 with TRBJ2-3; 16 nucleotides agree with TRBD2. The CDR3 extends over 16 amino acids. The V gene end was trimmed by 6 bases and the J gene end by 15 bases; junction bases not matched to a gene: 15. The germline V gene encodes CDR1 SNHLY and CDR2 FYNNEI. Written as DNA, the CDR3 is TGTGCCAGCAGCTTGGCGGGACTAGCGGGAGGGTCCTCGGGCTATTTT. This sequence encodes CASSLAGLAGGSSGYF.

J is TRBJ1-6 and V is TRBV6-6; D possibly corresponds to TRBD1 (5 bases). The CDR3 totals 16 residues. With 0 bases removed from V and 13 bases from J, the gap between germline ends came to 19 bases. Germline V CDR1 and CDR2: MNHNY, SVGAGI (reference sequence). The CDR3 DNA follows: TGTGCCAGCAGTTACTCTCAGGGAGGACGGCAGATCCCCCTCCACTTT. This translates into CASSYSQGGRQIPLHF.

The rearrangement links TRBV29-1 to TRBJ2-1, with 9 bases that match TRBD1. Germline V gives CDR1 SQVTM, CDR2 ANQGSEA. The CDR3 loop spans 12 amino acids. Trimming cost V 1 base and J 14 bases; bases outside gene matches: 6. The CDR3 region has the DNA TGCAGCGTTGAAGGGACAGGGGATGGGGAGTTCTTC. Residues: CSVEGTGDGEFF.

The rearrangement joins TRBV20-1 to TRBJ2-1; D remains ambiguous. Trimming cost V 0 bases and J 12 bases, with 6 bases left between them. This CDR3 has 10 residues. CDR1 DFQATT and CDR2 SNEGSKA come from the germline V gene (reference sequence). The CDR3 DNA reads TGCAGTGCTAGAGATACAGTGCAGTTCTTC. Encoded protein: CSARDTVQFF.

The rearrangement links TRBV10-3 to TRBJ2-3, with 8 bases identical to TRBD2. Germline CDR1 and CDR2: ENHRY and SYGVKD. The CDR3 length is 13 residues. V lost 8 bases to trimming and J lost 2 bases; unmatched junction nucleotides: 3. The CDR3 is CAIAGGPTDTQYF. The CDR3 region has the DNA TGTGCCATCGCGGGGGGTCCCACAGATACGCAGTATTTT.

The chain couples TRBV9 to TRBJ1-6; D is unresolved. The V end lost 0 bases, the J end lost 10 bases, and 8 bases lay between the germline ends. This CDR3 comprises 13 residues. Germline V gives CDR1 SGDLS, CDR2 YYNGEE. CDR3 sequence (DNA): TGTGCCAGCAGCGTAGAAGGGAGATCACCCCTCCACTTT. Translated: CASSVEGRSPLHF.

The J gene is TRBJ2-7, the V gene TRBV7-9; the D gene is possibly TRBD1 (6 bases). This CDR3 region has 13 residues. Trimming pared 5 bases from V and 0 bases from J, leaving 8 bases between. In germline, CDR1 is SEHNR, CDR2 FQNEAQ (reference sequence). CDR3 loop: CASSQDSSYEQYF. The CDR3 nucleotides read TGTGCCAGCAGCCAGGACAGCTCCTACGAGCAGTACTTC.

The rearrangement joins TRBV25-1 to TRBJ2-3; 7 bases map to TRBD1. This CDR3 has 14 amino acids. V trimming: 4 bases; J trimming: 1 base; junction bases outside the gene matches: 2. Germline assignment: CDR1 MGHDK and CDR2 SYGVNS. The CDR3 sequence is CASSGQGGTDTQYF. Written as DNA, the CDR3 is TGTGCCAGCAGTGGGCAGGGGGGCACAGATACGCAGTATTTT.

DNA for the CDR3: TGTGCCAGTAGTATCCGAGGGGAGACCCAGTACTTC. Translation gives CASSIRGETQYF. This chain joins TRBV19 and TRBJ2-5, with a weak D call TRBD2 (5 bases). The V end was cut by 3 bases, the J end by 5 bases, with 7 bases between. In germline, CDR1 is LNHDA, CDR2 SQIVND (reference sequence). The CDR3 runs 12 residues.

The gene calls are TRBV7-7 and TRBJ2-7; TRBD1 is a possible D gene (6 bases). CDR1 SSHAT and CDR2 FNYEAQ come from the germline V gene (reference sequence). V was shortened by 1 base and J by 0 bases, with 10 bases between the two germline ends. The length of the CDR3 is 15 residues. CDR3: CASSLGPGDSYEQYF. DNA for the CDR3: TGTGCCAGCAGCTTAGGTCCAGGGGACTCCTACGAGCAGTACTTC.

The chain carries TRBV19 and TRBJ2-7; weak D call: TRBD1 (5 bases). The CDR3 extends over 12 amino acids. V was cut by 8 bases and J by 3 bases, with 11 bases left in between. Germline V gene data show CDR1 as LNHDA and CDR2 as SQIVND (reference sequence). The DNA for the CDR3 is TGTGCCAGTGGTGACAGCCTCTACGAGCAGTACTTC. This translates into CASGDSLYEQYF.

This clone appeared a single time. The chain joins TRBV28 to TRBJ2-5, with TRBD1 matching over 7 bases. The CDR3 consists of 14 residues. Germline V gene lookup returns CDR1 MDHEN and CDR2 SYDVKM. The V gene end was trimmed by 4 bases and the J gene end by 2 bases; junction bases not matched to a gene: 4. The CDR3 DNA sequence: TGTGCCAGCAGTTCCGGGACAGCTCAAGAGACCCAGTACTTC. Translated: CASSSGTAQETQYF.

This chain joins TRBV7-9 and TRBJ1-1; D might be TRBD1 (6 bases). The germline V and J ends were trimmed by 8 bases and 0 bases, with 16 bases remaining between them. The CDR3 consists of 15 residues. Germline CDR1 reads SEHNR; CDR2 reads FQNEAQ (reference sequence). The CDR3 bases are TGTGCCAGCGTTTTCAGGGGCGGCGTGAACACTGAAGCTTTCTTT. Translated: CASVFRGGVNTEAFF.

This clone was observed a single time. V is TRBV7-8 and J is TRBJ2-2; 13 bases fit TRBD2. The CDR3 loop spans 17 amino acids. CDR1 is SGHVS and CDR2 is FQNEAQ in the germline V gene. With V trimmed by 5 bases and J by 3 bases, 6 bases remained unmatched. The CDR3 DNA follows: TGTGCCAGCAGCCCCCGGACTAGCGGGGGCGACACCGGGGAGCTGTTTTTT. This translates into CASSPRTSGGDTGELFF.

This sequence joins TRBV4-1 and TRBJ1-5; D remains unclear. Germline values: CDR1 MGHRA, CDR2 YSYEKL. V was shortened by 0 bases and J by 7 bases, with 16 bases between the two germline ends. The CDR3 spans 16 residues. The CDR3 region is CASSQEIVVLRQPQHF. DNA for the CDR3: TGCGCCAGCAGCCAAGAAATTGTCGTACTGAGACAGCCCCAGCATTTT.

The chain combines TRBV11-1 with TRBJ2-7; perhaps TRBD1 as D (6 bases). This CDR3 is built from 16 residues. Trimming took 5 bases from V and 2 from J, leaving 19 bases between them. Germline V lookup: CDR1 SGHAT, CDR2 FQDESV (reference sequence). The CDR3 DNA reads TGTGCCAGCAGCCCCGGAGTCGGGACACCAACCTACGAGCAGTACTTC. Translating it yields CASSPGVGTPTYEQYF.

The CDR3, as DNA: TGTGCCACCAGCAGTCCGGGACAGGGACTTCGAAACACCATATATTTT. This encodes CATSSPGQGLRNTIYF. The J gene is TRBJ1-3, the V gene TRBV15; 9 nucleotides line up with TRBD1. Trimming removed 3 bases from V and 5 bases from J; junction bases left unmatched: 8. From germline, CDR1 is LNHNV and CDR2 YYDKDF (reference sequence). CDR3 length: 16 residues. The whole variable domain, remainder taken from reference TRBV15 and TRBJ1-3, is DAMVIQNPRYQVTQFGKPVTLSCSQTLNHNVMYWYQQKSSQAPKLLFHYYDKDFNNEADTPDNFQSRRPNTSFCFLDIRSPGLGDTAMYLCATSSPGQGLRNTIYFGEGSWLTVV.

J is TRBJ1-5 and V is TRBV7-9; tentatively, D is TRBD1 (5 bases). V lost 1 base and J 5 bases, leaving 12 bases between the germline ends. The germline V gene encodes CDR1 SEHNR and CDR2 FQNEAQ (reference sequence). This CDR3 spans 15 amino acids. The CDR3 reads CASSLVGQGDQPQHF. CDR3 nucleotide sequence: TGTGCCAGCAGCTTAGTGGGTCAGGGCGATCAGCCCCAGCATTTT.